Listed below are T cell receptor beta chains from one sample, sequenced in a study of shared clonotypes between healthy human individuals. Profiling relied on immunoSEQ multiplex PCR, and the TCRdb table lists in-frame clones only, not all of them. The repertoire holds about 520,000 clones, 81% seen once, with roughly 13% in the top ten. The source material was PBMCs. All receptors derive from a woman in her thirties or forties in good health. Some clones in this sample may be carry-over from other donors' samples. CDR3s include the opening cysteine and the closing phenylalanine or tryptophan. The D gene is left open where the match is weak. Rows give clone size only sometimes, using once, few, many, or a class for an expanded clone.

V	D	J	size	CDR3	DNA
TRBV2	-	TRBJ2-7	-	CASSDPGLGQYF	TGTGCCAGCAGTGATCCCGGGTTGGGGCAGTACTTC
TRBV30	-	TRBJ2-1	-	CAWSVGRDNEQFF	TGTGCCTGGAGTGTAGGCAGGGACAATGAGCAGTTCTTC
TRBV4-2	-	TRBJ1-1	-	CASSQDSRLGEAFF	TGTGCCAGCAGCCAAGATAGTCGATTAGGGGAAGCTTTCTTT
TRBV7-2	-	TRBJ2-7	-	CASSSRRLSSSYEQYF	TGTGCCAGCAGCTCCCGCCGACTTTCAAGCTCCTACGAGCAGTACTTC
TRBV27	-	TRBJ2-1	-	CASSLRNSYNEQFF	TGTGCCAGCAGTTTAAGGAACTCCTACAATGAGCAGTTCTTC
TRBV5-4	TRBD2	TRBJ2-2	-	CASSLAGGPPGELFF	TGTGCCAGCAGCTTAGCGGGAGGGCCCCCCGGGGAGCTGTTTTTT
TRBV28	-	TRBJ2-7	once	CASTLVGTTGSYEQYF	TGTGCCAGCACCTTGGTAGGGACAACGGGATCCTACGAGCAGTACTTC
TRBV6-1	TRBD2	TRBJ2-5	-	CASSERRGLQETQYF	TGTGCCAGCAGTGAAAGGCGGGGACTACAAGAGACCCAGTACTTC
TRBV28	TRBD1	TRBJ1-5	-	CAGSRTAGGQPQHF	TGTGCCGGCAGTAGGACAGCAGGGGGTCAGCCCCAGCATTTT
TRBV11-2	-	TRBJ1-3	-	CASSQAGASGNTIYF	TGTGCCAGCAGCCAAGCAGGGGCTTCTGGAAACACCATATATTTT
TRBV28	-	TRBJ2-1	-	CASSSLVLQFF	TGTGCCAGCAGCTCCCTAGTGCTGCAGTTCTTC
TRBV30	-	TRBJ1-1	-	CACTRTESTEAFF	TGTGCCTGCACCCGGACAGAGAGCACTGAAGCTTTCTTT
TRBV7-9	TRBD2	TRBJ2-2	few	CASSSSGRATGELFF	TGTGCCAGCAGCTCTAGCGGGAGGGCCACCGGGGAGCTGTTTTTT
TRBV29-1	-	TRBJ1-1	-	CSIAGNTEAFF	TGCAGCATTGCGGGGAACACTGAAGCTTTCTTT
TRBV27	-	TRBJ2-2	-	CASSLRWDTGELFF	TGTGCCAGCAGTTTGAGGTGGGACACCGGGGAGCTGTTTTTT
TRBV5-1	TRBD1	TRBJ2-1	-	CASSLVPQGADEQFF	TGCGCCAGCAGCTTGGTGCCACAGGGGGCGGATGAGCAGTTCTTC
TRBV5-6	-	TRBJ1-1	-	CASSLRRGTEAFF	TGTGCCAGCAGCTTGAGGCGGGGGACTGAAGCTTTCTTT
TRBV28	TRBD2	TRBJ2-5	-	CASTIGGGTQYF	TGTGCCAGCACAATAGGCGGGGGGACCCAGTACTTC
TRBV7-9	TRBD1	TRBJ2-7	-	CASSSGQGHEQYF	TGTGCCAGCAGCTCCGGACAGGGCCACGAGCAGTACTTC
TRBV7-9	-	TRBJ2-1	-	CASSLGNEQFF	TGTGCCAGCAGCTTAGGGAATGAGCAGTTCTTC